The 12 T cell receptor beta chains below all came from one sample that was sequenced in a study of control samples from healthy donors and cancer patients. Sequencing used immunoSEQ multiplex PCR; TCRdb keeps in-frame clones, though not all of them. The repertoire holds over 65,000 clones, with roughly nine tenths as singletons. Input material: PBMCs. Receptors originate from a woman aged 45-59 years with colorectal cancer.

The chain links TRBV6-1 to TRBJ1-1, with D unresolved. The germline CDR1 and CDR2 sequences are MNHNS and SASEGT. The CDR3 consists of 13 residues. V lost 2 bases, J lost 1 base, and 5 bases lay in between. The CDR3 nucleotides are TGTGCCAGCAGTGAAACCGGGAACACTGAAGCTTTCTTT. Protein sequence: CASSETGNTEAFF.

Remarks on this clone: Other DNA variants within this sample encode the same CDR3. The chain uses TRBV2 and TRBJ2-5, with 11 bases lining up with TRBD1. V trimming: 7 bases; J trimming: 4 bases; junction bases outside the gene matches: 2. The germline gives CDR1 SNHLY, CDR2 FYNNEI. CDR3 length: 13 amino acids. CDR3 in DNA: TGTGCCAGCACCGGACAGGGGGCAGAGACCCAGTACTTC. This codes for CASTGQGAETQYF.

The chain recombines TRBV28 with TRBJ2-3; D remains ambiguous. V lost 5 bases, J lost 5 bases, and 8 bases lay in between. The CDR3 runs to 12 residues. CDR1 MDHEN and CDR2 SYDVKM come from the germline V gene. The CDR3, as DNA: TGTGCCAGCAGTACCAATGAAGATACGCAGTATTTT. The encoded protein is CASSTNEDTQYF.

This chain uses TRBV7-9 with TRBJ2-5; 9 positions agree with TRBD2. V lost 1 base to trimming and J lost 3 bases; unmatched junction nucleotides: 6. Per the germline V gene, CDR1 is SEHNR and CDR2 is FQNEAQ (reference sequence). The CDR3 totals 16 residues. The CDR3 DNA follows: TGTGCCAGCAGCTTAGGGAGCGGGGGGCTGAAAGAGACCCAGTACTTC. Amino acids: CASSLGSGGLKETQYF.

The chain carries TRBV5-1 and TRBJ2-1; 11 bases are a match to TRBD2. The V gene end was trimmed by 3 bases and the J gene end by 7 bases; junction bases not matched to a gene: 9. Germline CDR1 is SGHRS and CDR2 is YFSETQ. This CDR3 is 16 amino acids long. CDR3 coding DNA: TGCGCCAGCAGCTACTATAGCGGGGGGGCCGGTAATGAGCAGTTCTTC. Protein product: CASSYYSGGAGNEQFF.

The chain combines TRBV3-1 (or the pseudogene TRBV3-2) with TRBJ2-5; unclear D gene. Germline V gene sequence: CDR1 LGHDT, CDR2 YNNKEL (reference sequence). This CDR3 spans 14 amino acids. V lost 6 bases and J 4 bases, leaving 15 bases between the germline ends. CDR3 amino acids: CASRYDIPGETQYF. The CDR3 DNA follows: TGTGCCAGCAGATATGACATCCCTGGAGAGACCCAGTACTTC.

The V gene is TRBV6-5, the J gene TRBJ2-3; D perhaps matches TRBD2 (5 bases). CDR3 length equals 13 residues. Germline CDR1 is MNHEY and CDR2 is SVGAGI. Trimming removed 7 bases at V and 8 bases at J, with 16 bases between. This CDR3 is CASMRDGVSTQYF. The CDR3 DNA reads as TGTGCCAGCATGAGGGATGGCGTTTCTACGCAGTATTTT.

The chain links TRBV15 to TRBJ1-5; the D gene is possibly TRBD1 (6 bases). Germline CDR1 LNHNV, CDR2 YYDKDF (reference sequence). CDR3 length: 16 amino acids. Trimming pared 0 bases from V and 1 base from J, leaving 10 bases between. CDR3 sequence reads: CATSREGATSNQPQHF. In nucleotides, the CDR3 is TGTGCCACCAGCAGAGAGGGGGCGACCAGCAATCAGCCCCAGCATTTT.

The gene calls are TRBV12-3 or TRBV12-4 and TRBJ1-1, with TRBD1 matching over 8 bases. J lost 11 bases, V lost 5 bases, and 10 bases had no gene match. This CDR3 spans 13 amino acids. CDR3 sequence reads: CASSLSQGALAFF. DNA for the CDR3: TGTGCCAGCAGTCTATCCCAGGGGGCCCTTGCTTTCTTT.

This chain connects TRBV19 to TRBJ2-2, with D unresolved. The CDR3 extends over 17 amino acids. V was pared by 3 bases and J by 6 bases, with 20 bases between. CDR1 and CDR2 (germline): LNHDA, SQIVND (reference sequence). The CDR3 coding sequence is TGTGCCAGTAGTATCCAGACCCCCGACGAGTACGCCGGGGAGCTGTTTTTT. The encoded protein is CASSIQTPDEYAGELFF.

The chain has TRBV24-1 and TRBJ1-6, with D possibly TRBD1 on 5 matching bases. The CDR3 has 15 residues. With 5 bases removed from V and 7 bases from J, the gap between germline ends came to 14 bases. Germline values: CDR1 KGHDR, CDR2 SFDVKD. CDR3 DNA sequence: TGTGCCACCAGTGTGGTGAAACAGGAGAATTCACCCCTCCACTTT. This encodes CATSVVKQENSPLHF.

In DNA form, the CDR3 reads TGCGCCAGCAGCGCCAACTCCTATAATTCACCCCTCCACTTT. The encoded protein is CASSANSYNSPLHF. V is TRBV5-1 and J is TRBJ1-6; the D is unclear. CDR3 length equals 14 residues. V was clipped by 4 bases and J by 0 bases, with 5 bases between them. Germline CDR1 and CDR2: SGHRS and YFSETQ.